Listed below are T cell receptor beta chains from one sample, sequenced in a study of cytomegalovirus exposure and HLA in healthy donors. Measured with immunoSEQ multiplex PCR; TCRdb has only the in-frame clones, and not every one. The repertoire has fewer than 20,000 clones, more than 60% of them found once; the top ten carry roughly 3.7%. Sequencing was performed on PBMCs. Every receptor here comes from a man aged 18 to 29 in good health and CMV-seronegative. Both conserved end residues are part of each CDR3.

v_call cdr3_aa
TRBV6-5 CASSSRGQTFF
TRBV30 CAWSQGVRVGQPQHF
TRBV5-4 CASSLSRGSTEAFF
TRBV4-2 CASSQETSGIPETQYF
TRBV27 CASSPSGGANVLTF
TRBV7-9 CASSLGTSGDNEQFF
TRBV6-5 CASSPRDRPYEQYF
TRBV13 CASSLTGYEQYF
TRBV9 CASSVGDSEAFF
TRBV6-1 CASRNTGNYGYTF
TRBV30 CALTGRNTEAFF
TRBV28 CASSLATGEAFF
TRBV25-1 CASSETGGGQPQHF
TRBV25-1 CASTALTGRNTEAFF
TRBV5-6 CASSLVQGGYTF
TRBV29-1 CSGTRETQYF
TRBV6-1 CASSDGRGGYEQYF
TRBV5-4 CASSFGGRETQYF